This entry concerns a single TCR beta chain. Antigen: not known. The record originates from a study of cytomegalovirus exposure and HLA in healthy donors. The study, taken as a whole, reports: Across donors, presence/absence analyses took sequencing depth to be roughly uniform.

Primers: 60 Vbeta forward and 13 Jbeta reverse. Repertoires were generated with immunoSEQ multiplex PCR, while TCRdb's copy carries only in-frame clones and drops some. The sample records 200,000 to 250,000 clones, less than 85% being singletons. V lost 5 bases, J lost 8 bases, and 9 bases stayed unmatched. The germline CDR1 and CDR2 sequences are SGHVS and FNYEAQ. This CDR3 has 16 residues. V and J are TRBV7-6 and TRBJ2-1; 13 bases line up with TRBD2. The receptor comes from a girl aged 2-10 years in good health and CMV-seronegative. Sequenced material: PBMCs. The CDR3 protein is CASSAGTSGVRDEQFF. The CDR3 DNA reads TGTGCCAGCAGCGCCGGGACTAGCGGGGTTAGGGATGAGCAGTTCTTC.